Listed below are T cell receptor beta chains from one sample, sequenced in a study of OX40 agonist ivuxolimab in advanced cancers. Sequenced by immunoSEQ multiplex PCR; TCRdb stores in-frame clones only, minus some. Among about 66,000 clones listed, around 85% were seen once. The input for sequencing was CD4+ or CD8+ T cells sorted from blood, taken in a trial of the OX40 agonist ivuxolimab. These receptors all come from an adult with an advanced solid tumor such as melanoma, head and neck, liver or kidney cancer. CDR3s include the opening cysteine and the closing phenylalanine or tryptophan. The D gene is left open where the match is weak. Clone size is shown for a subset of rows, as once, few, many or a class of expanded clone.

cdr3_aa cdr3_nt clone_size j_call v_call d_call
CASSSSGVSPEQFF TGTGCCAGCAGCTCTAGCGGGGTTTCCCCTGAGCAGTTCTTC once TRBJ2-1 TRBV7-7 TRBD2
CASTGQGHGNEQFF TGCGCCAGCACCGGACAGGGTCACGGCAATGAGCAGTTCTTC - TRBJ2-1 TRBV10-2 TRBD1
CASSPKQGISNEKLFF TGTGCCAGCAGCCCGAAACAGGGAATTTCTAATGAAAAACTGTTTTTT - TRBJ1-4 TRBV9 -
CPPWSEAFF TGTCCCCCATGGAGTGAAGCTTTCTTT - TRBJ1-1 TRBV20-1 -
CASNPGRGANYGYTF TGTGCCAGCAACCCCGGGAGGGGAGCTAACTATGGCTACACCTTC - TRBJ1-2 TRBV28 -
CASRGRGENTGELFF TGTGCCAGCAGGGGTAGGGGGGAAAACACCGGGGAGCTGTTTTTT once TRBJ2-2 TRBV6-1 -
CASSYSGAGGANVLTF TGTGCCAGCAGTTACTCGGGGGCAGGTGGGGCCAACGTCCTGACTTTC - TRBJ2-6 TRBV6-5 -
CASSEDRSAYEQYF TGTGCCAGCAGCGAGGATCGGTCGGCCTACGAGCAGTACTTC - TRBJ2-7 TRBV21-1 -
CASSQTGGLQETQYF TGTGCCAGCTCTCAAACGGGGGGGCTACAAGAGACCCAGTACTTC - TRBJ2-5 TRBV6-6 TRBD2
CASSQEGGGYTF TGTGCCAGCAGCCAAGAAGGGGGCGGCTACACCTTC few TRBJ1-2 TRBV4-2 TRBD1
CASSVPGRNNQPQHF TGTGCCAGCAGTGTTCCAGGACGGAATAATCAGCCCCAGCATTTT - TRBJ1-5 TRBV2 -
CASNPAGRWNTEAFF TGTGCCAGCAACCCCGCAGGACGTTGGAACACTGAAGCTTTCTTT - TRBJ1-1 TRBV2 -
CASSPRAAQETQYF TGTGCCAGCTCACCAAGGGCGGCCCAAGAGACCCAGTACTTC - TRBJ2-5 TRBV18 -
CASSFLSSNQPQHF TGTGCCAGCAGTTTTCTCAGTAGCAATCAGCCCCAGCATTTT - TRBJ1-5 TRBV28 -
CASSDLQRDTSYEQYF TGTGCCAGCAGTGACCTCCAACGGGACACCTCCTACGAGCAGTACTTC - TRBJ2-7 TRBV25-1 -
CASSPRRGGGYTF TGTGCCAGCAGCCCGCGGCGGGGAGGAGGCTACACCTTC - TRBJ1-2 TRBV7-2 -
CASSLVGPGGNEQFF TGTGCCAGCAGCTTAGTTGGGCCAGGGGGCAATGAGCAGTTCTTC - TRBJ2-1 TRBV7-2 TRBD1
CASTPGSGANVLTF TGCGCCAGCACCCCCGGCTCTGGGGCCAACGTCCTGACTTTC - TRBJ2-6 TRBV5-1 -
CASSFSSEISYNEQFF TGTGCCAGCAGTTTCTCCAGCGAGATCTCCTACAATGAGCAGTTCTTC - TRBJ2-1 TRBV27 -
CASSLAETTGTGGYTF TGTGCCAGCAGCTTAGCTGAAACGACAGGGACGGGTGGCTACACCTTC once TRBJ1-2 TRBV7-2 TRBD1
CASSLERLNNEQFF TGTGCCAGCAGCTTAGAGCGGCTCAACAATGAGCAGTTCTTC once TRBJ2-1 TRBV5-6 -
CASSLADRGLGELFF TGCGCCAGCAGCTTGGCGGACAGGGGTCTAGGGGAGCTGTTTTTT - TRBJ2-2 TRBV5-1 TRBD1
CASSYLGRGPTEAFF TGTGCCAGCAGTTACCTGGGGCGCGGTCCCACTGAAGCTTTCTTT - TRBJ1-1 TRBV6-5 -
CASSLRWDFKDSPLHF TGTGCCAGCAGCTTACGATGGGACTTTAAGGATTCACCCCTCCACTTT once TRBJ1-6 TRBV7-8 -
CASISPGYNEQFF TGTGCCAGCATTAGTCCAGGTTACAATGAGCAGTTCTTC - TRBJ2-1 TRBV6-5 -
CATQFSGANVLTF TGTGCCACGCAATTCTCTGGGGCCAACGTCCTGACTTTC once TRBJ2-6 TRBV19 -
CASSLQGSWEKLFF TGTGCCAGCTCACTACAGGGGTCTTGGGAAAAACTGTTTTTT - TRBJ1-4 TRBV18 TRBD1
CASSDRAGESEAFF TGTGCCAGCTCAGACCGCGCAGGGGAAAGTGAAGCTTTCTTT - TRBJ1-1 TRBV18 -
CASSGLARNIQYF TGTGCCAGCAGTGGCTTAGCGAGAAACATTCAGTACTTC - TRBJ2-4 TRBV6-5 -
CATTMGRVGNYGYTF TGTGCCACGACAATGGGCAGGGTCGGTAACTATGGCTACACCTTC once TRBJ1-2 TRBV6-5 -
CASSLAGTTNTEAFF TGTGCCAGCAGCTTAGCGGGGACGACGAACACTGAAGCTTTCTTT - TRBJ1-1 TRBV7-6 -
CSVAGGSNQPQHF TGCAGCGTTGCGGGTGGGAGCAATCAGCCCCAGCATTTT few TRBJ1-5 TRBV29-1 -
CASSGPASNSPLHF TGTGCCAGTAGTGGGCCCGCGTCTAATTCACCCCTCCACTTT - TRBJ1-6 TRBV19 -
CASSPQGVVGSPLHF TGTGCCAGCTCACCACAGGGGGTGGTGGGCTCACCCCTCCACTTT - TRBJ1-6 TRBV18 -
CASSLRLRTSGQETQYF TGCGCCAGCAGCCTACGGCTCCGGACTAGCGGGCAAGAGACCCAGTACTTC - TRBJ2-5 TRBV5-1 TRBD2
CASSQTGGAGNQETQYF TGCGCCAGCAGTCAAACAGGGGGGGCGGGAAACCAAGAGACCCAGTACTTC - TRBJ2-5 TRBV4-1 -
CASTRTANYGYTF TGTGCCAGCACCCGGACAGCTAACTATGGCTACACCTTC once TRBJ1-2 TRBV6-5 -
CASSLGGTDTQYF TGTGCCAGCAGCTTAGGTGGCACAGATACGCAGTATTTT - TRBJ2-3 TRBV5-4 -
CASSTRGGSAGPGIEQFF TGTGCCAGCAGTACAAGAGGTGGCAGTGCAGGACCGGGCATTGAGCAGTTCTTC - TRBJ2-1 TRBV28 -
CASSASGLSNSPLHF TGTGCCAGCAGCGCCTCGGGACTGTCAAATTCACCCCTCCACTTT few TRBJ1-6 TRBV9 -
CASSSRTSGTYEQYF TGTGCCAGCAGCTCTCGGACTAGCGGGACCTACGAGCAGTACTTC few TRBJ2-7 TRBV7-9 TRBD2
CASSYGKASADTQYF TGTGCCAGCAGTTACGGGAAAGCCTCGGCAGATACGCAGTATTTT - TRBJ2-3 TRBV6-6 -
CASSFLQGKNTEAFF TGTGCCAGCAGCTTTTTACAGGGTAAGAACACTGAAGCTTTCTTC - TRBJ1-1 TRBV4-2 -
CASRQATIFGFYGYTF TGTGCCAGCAGGCAAGCGACCATATTCGGCTTCTATGGCTACACCTTC - TRBJ1-2 TRBV28 -
CAWTSGANVLTF TGTGCCTGGACAAGTGGGGCCAACGTCCTGACTTTC - TRBJ2-6 TRBV30 -
CASSSGYNQPQHF TGTGCCAGCAGCTCGGGGTACAATCAGCCCCAGCATTTT - TRBJ1-5 TRBV7-8 -
CASSFSVDGANVLTF TGTGCCAGCAGCTTCTCGGTTGACGGGGCCAACGTCCTGACTTTC - TRBJ2-6 TRBV11-2 -
CAWSAPGVWAKNIQYF TGTGCCTGGAGTGCCCCGGGGGTTTGGGCCAAAAACATTCAGTACTTC - TRBJ2-4 TRBV30 -
CASSIKQGAGYTF TGTGCCAGTAGTATTAAACAGGGGGCTGGCTACACCTTC - TRBJ1-2 TRBV19 TRBD1
CASSPGSRSSTDTQYF TGTGCCAGCTCACCAGGCAGCAGGTCTAGCACAGATACGCAGTATTTT - TRBJ2-3 TRBV18 -
CASTDRVSREAFF TGTGCCAGTACCGACAGGGTATCCCGTGAAGCTTTCTTT - TRBJ1-1 TRBV19 TRBD1
CASSLTFLNTEAFF TGTGCCAGCAGTTTAACGTTTTTGAACACTGAAGCTTTCTTT - TRBJ1-1 TRBV28 -
CASILDPQGSGELFF TGCGCCAGCATTCTCGACCCACAGGGAAGCGGGGAGCTGTTTTTT - TRBJ2-2 TRBV5-1 -
CASSLPQGKSSYEQYF TGTGCCAGCAGCTTACCCCAGGGGAAAAGCTCCTACGAGCAGTACTTC once TRBJ2-7 TRBV7-2 -
CASGVGQSSYNEQFF TGTGCCAGCGGTGTGGGACAGAGCTCCTACAATGAGCAGTTCTTC - TRBJ2-1 TRBV7-3 TRBD1